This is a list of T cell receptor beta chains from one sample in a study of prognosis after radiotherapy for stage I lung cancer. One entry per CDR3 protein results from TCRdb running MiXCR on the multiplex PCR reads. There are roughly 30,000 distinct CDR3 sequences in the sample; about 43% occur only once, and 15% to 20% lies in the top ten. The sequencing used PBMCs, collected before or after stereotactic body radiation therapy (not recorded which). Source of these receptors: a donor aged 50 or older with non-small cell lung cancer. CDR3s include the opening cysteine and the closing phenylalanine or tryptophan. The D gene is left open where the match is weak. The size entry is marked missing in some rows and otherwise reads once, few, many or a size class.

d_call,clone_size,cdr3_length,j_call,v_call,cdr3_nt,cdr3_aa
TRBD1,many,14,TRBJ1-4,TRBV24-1,TGTGCCACCAGTGATGGACAGGGAGCTGAAAAACTGTTTTTT,CATSDGQGAEKLFF
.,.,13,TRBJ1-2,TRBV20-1,TGCAGTGCTACCGGGACACTTAACTATGGCTACACCTTC,CSATGTLNYGYTF
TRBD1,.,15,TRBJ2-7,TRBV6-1,TGTGCCAGCAGTGAGTGGGGACAGGTTCTCTACGAGCAGTACTTC,CASSEWGQVLYEQYF
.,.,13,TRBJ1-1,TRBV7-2,TGTGCCAGCAGCTTAAGGGGTAAGGGTGAAGCTTTCTTT,CASSLRGKGEAFF
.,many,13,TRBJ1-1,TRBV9,TGTGCCAGCAGCTCCTCTTTGAACACTGAAGCTTTCTTT,CASSSSLNTEAFF
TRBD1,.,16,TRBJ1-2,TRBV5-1,TGCGCCAGCAGCTTGGAAGGGACAGGGGTAAATTATGGCTACACCTTC,CASSLEGTGVNYGYTF
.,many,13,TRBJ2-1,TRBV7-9,TGTGCCAGCAGCTTCCAGACGGGCAATGAGCAGTTCTTC,CASSFQTGNEQFF
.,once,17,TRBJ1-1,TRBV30,TGTGCCTGGGTAAAGGGGTGGACATCAGGGAGGAACACTGAAGCTTTCTTT,CAWVKGWTSGRNTEAFF
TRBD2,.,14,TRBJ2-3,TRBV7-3,TGTGCCAGCAGACCAACGGGACTACAAGATACGCAGTATTTT,CASRPTGLQDTQYF
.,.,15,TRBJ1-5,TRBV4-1,TGCGCCAGCAGCCAAGACCCGAATGGAGATCAGCCCCAGCATTTT,CASSQDPNGDQPQHF
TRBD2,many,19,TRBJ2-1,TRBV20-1,TGCAGTGCTAGTGTAGTGGACAGCGCCCCTGGACTAGCAGGCAATGAGCAGTTCTTC,CSASVVDSAPGLAGNEQFF
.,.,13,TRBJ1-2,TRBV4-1,TGCGCCAGCAGCCAGGGCGATCGGGTAGGCTACACCTTC,CASSQGDRVGYTF